Presented here are 6 T cell receptor beta chains from one specimen sequenced in a study of cytomegalovirus exposure and HLA in healthy donors. PCR involved 60 Vbeta and 13 Jbeta primers. TCRdb's table, derived via immunoSEQ multiplex PCR, lists solely in-frame clones and lacks some. The sample lists approximately 170,000 clones; 68% were seen once. The source material was PBMCs. The receptors derive from a woman aged 18-35 years in good health and CMV-seropositive.

The rearrangement links TRBV15 to TRBJ2-4, with TRBD2 identical over 8 bases. The CDR3 length is 18 residues. From germline, CDR1 is LNHNV and CDR2 YYDKDF (reference sequence). V shed 3 bases, J shed 2 bases, and the junction held 12 bases outside the gene matches. The CDR3 DNA reads TGTGCCACCAGCAGTCTCGGGGGGGGAGAGGAAACCAAAAACATTCAGTACTTC. It yields the protein CATSSLGGGEETKNIQYF.

The genes are TRBV9 and TRBJ2-2; no clear D. Germline assignment: CDR1 SGDLS and CDR2 YYNGEE. Trimming left V 0 bases short and J 6 bases short, with 12 bases between. The CDR3 extends over 15 amino acids. Here the CDR3 reads CASSVGAVAPGELFF. The CDR3 DNA reads TGTGCCAGCAGCGTAGGGGCCGTCGCTCCCGGGGAGCTGTTTTTT.

The V call is TRBV5-4, the J call TRBJ2-1; the match to TRBD2 covers 8 bases. The CDR3 is 14 amino acids. Looked up from germline, CDR1 is SGHNT and CDR2 is YYREEE (reference sequence). J was trimmed by 8 bases and V by 4 bases; bases with no gene match: 8. As DNA, the CDR3 is TGTGCCAGCAGCCTTGGACTAGCTAACGATGAGCAGTTCTTC. Protein: CASSLGLANDEQFF. The complete variable domain, with remaining parts taken from reference TRBV5-4 and TRBJ2-1, reads ETGVTQSPTHLIKTRGQQVTLRCSSQSGHNTVSWYQQALGQGPQFIFQYYREEENGRGNFPPRFSGLQFPNYSSELNVNALELDDSALYLCASSLGLANDEQFFGPGTRLTVL.

The CDR3 DNA follows: TGTGCCTACGGACAGGCTGCCTACAATGAGCAGTTCTTC. Encoded protein: CAYGQAAYNEQFF. The rearrangement uses TRBV30 and TRBJ2-1; 7 nucleotides align to TRBD1. CDR1 and CDR2 (germline): GTSNPN, SVGIG (reference sequence). The CDR3 extends over 13 amino acids. After removal of 7 bases from V and 2 bases from J, the junction contained 5 bases not matched to a gene.

This clone was detected only a few times. This chain connects TRBV7-8 to TRBJ2-6; D unclear. Germline V gene data show CDR1 as SGHVS and CDR2 as FQNEAQ. This CDR3 spans 14 amino acids. Trimming took 1 base from V and 4 from J, leaving 5 bases between them. The chain's CDR3 is CASSLVRGANVLTF. In DNA, the CDR3 is TGTGCCAGCAGCTTAGTGAGAGGGGCCAACGTCCTGACTTTC.

This clone was seen a single time. The chain carries TRBV7-2 and TRBJ2-5; no firm D call. Trimming removed 2 bases from V and 1 base from J, with 8 bases in between. The CDR3 spans 14 residues. From germline, CDR1 is SGHTA and CDR2 FQGNSA. The CDR3 DNA reads as TGTGCCAGCAGCTTACTCGGAGTCCAAGAGACCCAGTACTTC. Its translation is CASSLLGVQETQYF. The full variable domain, in which reference TRBV7-2 and TRBJ2-5 provide the parts outside the CDR3, is GAGVSQSPSNKVTEKGKDVELRCDPISGHTALYWYRQSLGQGLEFLIYFQGNSAPDKSGLPSDRFSAERTGGSVSTLTIQRTQQEDSAVYLCASSLLGVQETQYFGPGTRLLVL.